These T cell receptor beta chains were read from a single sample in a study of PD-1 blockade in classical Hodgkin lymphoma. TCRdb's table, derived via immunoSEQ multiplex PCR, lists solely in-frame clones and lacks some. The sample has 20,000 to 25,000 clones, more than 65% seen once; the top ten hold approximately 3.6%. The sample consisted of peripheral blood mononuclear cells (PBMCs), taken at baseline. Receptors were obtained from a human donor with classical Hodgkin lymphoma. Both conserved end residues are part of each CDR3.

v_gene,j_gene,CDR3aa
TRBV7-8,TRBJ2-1,CASSLGQGRGGNEQFF
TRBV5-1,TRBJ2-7,CASSQGLRLAGYEQYF
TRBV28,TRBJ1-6,CASAFVRPTNSPLHF
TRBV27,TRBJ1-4,CASSFGTGGGQKLFF
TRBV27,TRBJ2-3,CASSLAGATDTQYF
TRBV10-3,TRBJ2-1,CAIRSLEKDNEQFF
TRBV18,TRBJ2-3,CASSPPRLTSTDTQYF
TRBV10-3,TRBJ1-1,CAISEFDRDAEAFF
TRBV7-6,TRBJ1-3,CASSLATNPYSGNTIYF
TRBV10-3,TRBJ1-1,CASNPGPRTEAFF
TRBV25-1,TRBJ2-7,CASSDMGLYEQYF
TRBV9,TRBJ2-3,CASSVGGFSPSTDTQYF
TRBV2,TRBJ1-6,CASSDRDEYNSPLHF
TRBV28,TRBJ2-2,CASTPLGLAGNTGELFF
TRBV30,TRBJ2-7,CAWSLTGGAEEQYF
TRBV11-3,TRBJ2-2,CASSFGDGELFF
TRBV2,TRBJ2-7,CASSVGGTVSYEQYF
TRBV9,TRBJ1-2,CASSVGGFEGYTF
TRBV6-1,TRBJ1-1,CASMAMSTEAFF
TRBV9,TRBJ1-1,CASSVAGHTLNTEAFF
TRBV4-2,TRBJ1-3,CASSQGDSSGNTIYF
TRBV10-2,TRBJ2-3,CASSYSGTSGGATDTQYF
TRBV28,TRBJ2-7,CASSLPPPTGAGYEQYF
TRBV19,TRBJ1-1,CASRLGNTEAFF
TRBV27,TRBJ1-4,CASSLRWGAGEKLFF
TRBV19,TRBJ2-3,CASGRGDTQYF
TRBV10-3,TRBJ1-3,CAISSGSGNTIYF
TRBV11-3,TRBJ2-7,CASSFSGFPYEQYF
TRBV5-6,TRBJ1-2,CASSLVAGKGYTF
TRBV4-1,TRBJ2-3,CASSQVPARNTDTQYF